This note documents a single T cell receptor (beta chain) sequence. The data stem from a study of blood T cell repertoires in COVID-19. Overall study context: Spain, Italy and the United States supplied samples that represented acute and convalescent COVID-19. PBMCs, B-cell-depleted T cells, or T cells provided the cDNA or gDNA that made up the material.

Trimming cost V 1 base and J 7 bases, with 13 bases left between them. CDR3 length: 15 amino acids. Germline V lookup: CDR1 SGHVS, CDR2 FQNEAQ. As handled by the study authors: Reference gene primer amplification yielded estimated nucleated cell counts. Method: immunoSEQ multiplex PCR; TCRdb's copy keeps in-frame clones and lacks some. V, J and clone size are those of that table, while D and trimming were read from the DNA. In the table there are some 16,000 clones, 85% to 90% of which are singletons. The rearrangement links TRBV7-8 to TRBJ2-2; D might be TRBD2 (7 bases). The sequenced material came from peripheral blood. This sequence was found in a human donor in a cohort sampled during active COVID-19. CDR3 sequence (DNA): TGTGCCAGCAGCTTAGTCGGGGGGCCAGGCGGGGAGCTGTTTTTT. Encoded protein: CASSLVGGPGGELFF.